Following are 26 T cell receptor beta chains from one sample sequenced in a study of vaccination and CD4 T cells after COVID-19. At the Johns Hopkins FTIC core, DNA taken from cultured CD4+ T cells was sequenced by way of the Oncomine TCR Beta short-read assay. TCRdb itself ran the PCR reads through MiXCR, one entry per CDR3 protein. The sample has around 12,000 distinct CDR3 sequences, 44% seen once; the top ten hold approximately 13%. No antigen has been identified for these receptors. Treatment: 10-day PBMC culture with coronavirus spike peptide pools or control peptides (ViraFEST assay). Sequenced material: CD4+ T cells from blood, cultured in vitro. These receptors came from a human donor who had recovered from COVID-19.

This clonotype was observed a few times. This sequence joins TRBV7-6 and TRBJ1-3, with a weak D call TRBD1 (6 bases). Germline CDR1 is SGHVS and CDR2 is FNYEAQ. This CDR3 comprises 13 residues. V gave up 6 bases and J gave up 4 bases, with 10 bases separating them. The DNA for the CDR3 is TGTGCCAGCAGTCCAGGGGTCGGAAACACCATATATTTT. Amino acids: CASSPGVGNTIYF.

This clonotype was counted a few times. V usage is TRBV2 and J usage is TRBJ1-5; TRBD1 might be the D (6 bases). Trimming pared 4 bases from V and 6 bases from J, leaving 10 bases between. The CDR3 consists of 13 residues. The germline V gene has CDR1 SNHLY and CDR2 FYNNEI. The chain's CDR3 is CASSGGRSQPQHF. The CDR3 DNA sequence: TGTGCCAGCAGTGGGGGGCGAAGTCAGCCCCAGCATTTT.

The chain uses TRBV11-2 and TRBJ1-2; D is uncertain. The CDR3 is 13 residues long. Per germline, CDR1 SGHAT and CDR2 FQNNGV. The V gene lost 5 bases and the J gene lost 5 bases, with 12 bases spanning the gap. CDR3 protein: CASSEHLGYGYTF. CDR3 bases: TGTGCCAGCAGCGAGCACTTGGGGTATGGCTACACCTTC.

This clonotype was counted only a few times. This chain connects TRBV20-1 to TRBJ1-1, with D unresolved. The V end was cut by 3 bases, the J end by 0 bases, with 8 bases between. The CDR3 runs to 13 residues. The V gene's germline CDR1 is DFQATT and CDR2 SNEGSKA (reference sequence). CDR3 residues: CSARQLMNTEAFF. CDR3 nucleotide sequence: TGCAGTGCTAGGCAGCTCATGAACACTGAAGCTTTCTTT.

This clonotype was detected a few times. V gene TRBV28 combines with J gene TRBJ1-2; D gene uncertain. Germline CDR1 and CDR2: MDHEN and SYDVKM. Trimming removed 6 bases from V and 0 bases from J, with 5 bases in between. The CDR3 is 12 amino acids. CDR3 sequence: CASRTANYGYTF. CDR3 nucleotides: TGTGCCAGCAGAACAGCTAACTATGGCTACACCTTC.

This clonotype was observed a few times. This chain joins TRBV11-3 and TRBJ2-5; maybe TRBD2 (6 bases). Germline CDR1 SGHNT, CDR2 YENEEA. CDR3 length: 22 amino acids. The V end was cut by 1 base, the J end by 1 base, with 31 bases between. CDR3: CASSLGGYYTGVRRKSQETQYF. In DNA, the CDR3 is TGTGCCAGCAGCTTAGGTGGTTATTACACGGGAGTCCGTCGTAAAAGCCAAGAGACCCAGTACTTC.

The chain is built from TRBV20-1 and TRBJ2-1, with 8 nucleotides matching TRBD2. The germline gives CDR1 DFQATT, CDR2 SNEGSKA (reference sequence). The CDR3 covers 16 residues. The V segment lost 2 bases and the J segment 7 bases; nucleotides outside the gene matches: 13. This chain's CDR3 is CSARPAIAGIKNEQFF. The DNA for the CDR3 is TGCAGTGCTAGACCCGCCATAGCGGGAATAAAGAATGAGCAGTTCTTC.

V gene TRBV6-5 combines with J gene TRBJ1-6; D uncertain. Trimming cost V 0 bases and J 6 bases, with 9 bases left between them. CDR3 length: 15 amino acids. Germline V lookup: CDR1 MNHEY, CDR2 SVGAGI. CDR3: CASSYSAALNSPLHF. The DNA of the CDR3 is TGTGCCAGCAGTTACTCGGCAGCGCTTAATTCACCCCTCCACTTT.

The chain links TRBV7-3 to TRBJ2-5, with TRBD1 as a possible D gene (5 bases). This CDR3 spans 13 amino acids. The ends were cut back, 4 bases at V and 0 bases at J, with 6 bases in the middle. The germline V gene encodes CDR1 SGHTA and CDR2 FQGTGA. This CDR3 reads CASSSGYQETQYF. In DNA form, the CDR3 reads TGTGCCAGCAGCTCAGGGTACCAAGAGACCCAGTACTTC.

This clonotype showed up just a few times. J is TRBJ2-5 and V is TRBV20-1, with 8 bases identical to TRBD2. Trimming at V came to 6 bases and at J to 2 bases, leaving 8 bases not matched to a gene. CDR1 and CDR2 (germline): DFQATT, SNEGSKA (reference sequence). This CDR3 is 14 amino acids long. This chain's CDR3 is CSAPREGRQETQYF. CDR3 coding DNA: TGCAGTGCACCCCGGGAGGGCCGGCAAGAGACCCAGTACTTC.

This clonotype came up a few times. The rearrangement joins TRBV20-1 to TRBJ2-2; TRBD2 agrees at 7 bases. Germline V gene lookup returns CDR1 DFQATT and CDR2 SNEGSKA (reference sequence). After removal of 4 bases from V and 5 bases from J, the junction contained 10 bases not matched to a gene. The CDR3 runs 15 residues. CDR3 in DNA: TGCAGTGCTAAGGAGCCGGGGGGACCTACCGGGGAGCTGTTTTTT. Its translation is CSAKEPGGPTGELFF.

This clonotype was observed a handful of times. The chain has TRBV28 and TRBJ1-3; D gene uncertain. Germline V gene data show CDR1 as MDHEN and CDR2 as SYDVKM. The CDR3 totals 14 residues. V was cut by 2 bases and J by 4 bases, with 9 bases left in between. CDR3 nucleotides: TGTGCCAGCAGTTTACTAAACGGGGGAAACACCATATATTTT. It yields the protein CASSLLNGGNTIYF.

The chain is built from TRBV20-1 and TRBJ2-1; TRBD1 matches 7 bases. The CDR3 is made up of 14 amino acids. The V gene's germline CDR1 is DFQATT and CDR2 SNEGSKA (reference sequence). Losses at the gene ends were 3 bases for V and 3 bases for J; bases not matched to a gene: 5. Here the CDR3 DNA reads TGCAGTGCTAGTGGGCAGGGGGACTACAATGAGCAGTTCTTC. It encodes CSASGQGDYNEQFF.

This clonotype was counted a few times. DNA of the CDR3: TGTGCCTGGAGTGCCTCAGGGGATGGGACCCAGTACTTC. Its translation: CAWSASGDGTQYF. V usage is TRBV30 and J usage is TRBJ2-5; possible D gene TRBD1, 6 bases. The CDR3 runs 13 residues. Trimming left V 1 base short and J 7 bases short, with 13 bases between. Looked up from germline, CDR1 is GTSNPN and CDR2 is SVGIG (reference sequence).

This clonotype was seen a few times. J is TRBJ1-6 and V is TRBV20-1; D is uncertain. Germline CDR1 is DFQATT and CDR2 is SNEGSKA (reference sequence). V was clipped by 6 bases and J by 7 bases, with 13 bases between them. This CDR3 spans 13 amino acids. The CDR3 reads CSAGLGSNSPLHF. The CDR3 nucleotides are TGCAGTGCAGGGTTGGGGTCCAATTCACCCCTCCACTTT.

The chain combines TRBV7-9 with TRBJ2-5; TRBD2 matches 9 bases. The CDR3 consists of 16 residues. J was trimmed by 1 base and V by 0 bases; bases with no gene match: 3. Germline V gene sequence: CDR1 SEHNR, CDR2 FQNEAQ (reference sequence). CDR3 bases: TGTGCCAGCAGCTTAGCGCTAGCGGGATTCCAAGAGACCCAGTACTTC. Translation: CASSLALAGFQETQYF.

This clonotype occurred a few times. The chain carries TRBV19 and TRBJ2-5; 12 nucleotides align to TRBD2. Unmatched junction bases numbered 4, after V lost 6 bases and J lost 2 bases. The CDR3 consists of 15 residues. Looked up from germline, CDR1 is LNHDA and CDR2 is SQIVND (reference sequence). CDR3: CASRRTSGAQETQYF. CDR3 in DNA: TGTGCCAGTAGGCGGACTAGCGGGGCTCAAGAGACCCAGTACTTC.

This clonotype was seen a few times. The V call is TRBV27, the J call TRBJ1-5; no reliable D call. The CDR3 is made up of 15 amino acids. CDR1 and CDR2 (germline): MNHEY, SMNVEV (reference sequence). Trimming removed 7 bases at V and 2 bases at J, with 15 bases between. The CDR3 nucleotides are TGTGCCAGCACCACAAAGAGGGATGGCAATCAGCCCCAGCATTTT. Protein product: CASTTKRDGNQPQHF.

This chain links TRBV7-3 with TRBJ2-3; either TRBD1 or TRBD2 may supply D (5 bases each). CDR3 length: 14 amino acids. Germline V gene lookup returns CDR1 SGHTA and CDR2 FQGTGA. V was clipped by 6 bases and J by 2 bases, with 12 bases between them. CDR3 region: CASSRDHTTDTQYF. The CDR3 DNA follows: TGTGCCAGCAGTCGGGACCACACCACAGATACGCAGTATTTT.

The sample holds a few counts of this clonotype. The DNA of the CDR3 is TGTGCCAGCAGTGGCCTAGCGGCCACAGATACGCAGTATTTT. Translating gives CASSGLAATDTQYF. The chain links TRBV2 to TRBJ2-3; TRBD2 aligns across 7 bases. With V trimmed by 4 bases and J by 2 bases, 3 bases remained unmatched. The CDR3 loop spans 14 amino acids. CDR1 is SNHLY, CDR2 FYNNEI, per germline. Using reference TRBV2 and TRBJ2-3 for the parts outside the CDR3, the full variable domain is EPEVTQTPSHQVTQMGQEVILRCVPISNHLYFYWYRQILGQKVEFLVSFYNNEISEKSEIFDDQFSVERPDGSNFTLKIRSTKLEDSAMYFCASSGLAATDTQYFGPGTRLTVL.

The J gene is TRBJ1-1, the V gene TRBV19; D unresolved. V gave up 5 bases and J gave up 6 bases, with 10 bases separating them. This CDR3 comprises 12 residues. Germline CDR1 and CDR2: LNHDA and SQIVND (reference sequence). The CDR3, as DNA: TGTGCCAGTAGTCCGGGGTTCTCTGAAGCTTTCTTT. Its protein is CASSPGFSEAFF.

The gene calls are TRBV14 and TRBJ2-5; 8 nucleotides line up with TRBD2. CDR1 SGHDN and CDR2 FVKESK come from the germline V gene. The CDR3 totals 16 residues. The V and J ends lost 4 bases and 5 bases, in that order; junction bases with no gene match: 12. This CDR3 is CASSRLISGEGETQYF. DNA for the CDR3: TGTGCCAGCAGCCGACTGATTAGCGGGGAGGGTGAGACCCAGTACTTC.

The rearrangement uses TRBV7-2 and TRBJ2-7; no clear D gene. Trimming cost V 3 bases and J 2 bases, with 14 bases left between them. Germline V gives CDR1 SGHTA, CDR2 FQGNSA. The CDR3 runs to 15 residues. CDR3 coding DNA: TGTGCCAGCAGCTTTAGCAAAGGGCCTACCTACGAGCAGTACTTC. Protein sequence: CASSFSKGPTYEQYF. Full variable domain (rest looked up from reference TRBV7-2 and TRBJ2-7): GAGVSQSPSNKVTEKGKDVELRCDPISGHTALYWYRQSLGQGLEFLIYFQGNSAPDKSGLPSDRFSAERTGGSVSTLTIQRTQQEDSAVYLCASSFSKGPTYEQYFGPGTRLTVT.

This clonotype was seen a handful of times. The genes are TRBV7-2 and TRBJ2-3; 11 bases are shared with TRBD1. The germline V gene has CDR1 SGHTA and CDR2 FQGNSA. The CDR3 has 16 amino acids. With V trimmed by 5 bases and J by 4 bases, 8 bases remained unmatched. CDR3 residues: CASSAGTGGNPDTQYF. Written as DNA, the CDR3 is TGTGCCAGCAGCGCCGGGACAGGGGGAAACCCAGATACGCAGTATTTT. Together with reference TRBV7-2 and TRBJ2-3, the CDR3 gives the full variable domain: GAGVSQSPSNKVTEKGKDVELRCDPISGHTALYWYRQSLGQGLEFLIYFQGNSAPDKSGLPSDRFSAERTGGSVSTLTIQRTQQEDSAVYLCASSAGTGGNPDTQYFGPGTRLTVL.

This clonotype was detected only a few times. The chain carries TRBV7-9 and TRBJ1-2, with TRBD1 as a possible D gene (5 bases). This CDR3 is 14 amino acids long. V was shortened by 0 bases and J by 7 bases, with 12 bases between the two germline ends. Germline lookup yields CDR1 SEHNR and CDR2 FQNEAQ (reference sequence). For the CDR3, the DNA is TGTGCCAGCAGCTTAGCAGGAGGGGCGGGTGGCTACACCTTC. Protein: CASSLAGGAGGYTF.

V and J are TRBV18 and TRBJ2-2; 11 nucleotides agree with TRBD2. Germline V gene sequence: CDR1 KGHSH, CDR2 LQKENI. Losses at the gene ends were 2 bases for V and 8 bases for J; bases not matched to a gene: 4. The CDR3 totals 15 residues. DNA of the CDR3: TGTGCCAGCTCACCAGAAACTAGCGGGAGAGGGGAGCTGTTTTTT. It codes for CASSPETSGRGELFF. The variable domain in full, completed from reference TRBV18 and TRBJ2-2, reads NAGVMQNPRHLVRRRGQEARLRCSPMKGHSHVYWYRQLPEEGLKFMVYLQKENIIDESGMPKERFSAEFPKEGPSILRIQQVVRGDSAAYFCASSPETSGRGELFFGEGSRLTVL.